The clone carrying this T cell receptor beta chain was counted between two and nine times. As yet, its antigen is unknown. These data come from a study of post-analysis software for immune sequencing data. Background on the study: The disease courses covered relapsing-remitting, secondary progressive and progressive-relapsing multiple sclerosis. General study findings and limits: Batch-matched samples strongly co-clustered by F measure. Controls showed significantly higher normalized Chao1 diversity than did multiple sclerosis patients. The five TRBV segments detected at higher frequency in patients than in controls included TRBV5-6, TRBV5-1 and TRBV20-1.

Each TCR beta cDNA library carried unique molecular identifiers. TCRdb re-analysed the PCR reads in MiXCR, keeping a single row per CDR3 protein. The table records 740,000 or so distinct CDR3 sequences, around 50% of them present only once. The CDR3 has 19 residues. Unmatched junction bases numbered 12, after V lost 2 bases and J lost 3 bases. The germline gives CDR1 SGHTA, CDR2 FQGTGA. The chain combines TRBV7-3 with TRBJ2-2, with 10 positions matching TRBD1. The sequenced sample was blood. This receptor was obtained from a girl aged 10-17 years with multiple sclerosis. CDR3 DNA sequence: TGTGCCAGCAGCTTAGCCCCACCGGGACAGGGGAGAGACACCGGGGAGCTGTTTTTT. Translated: CASSLAPPGQGRDTGELFF.